This T cell receptor (beta chain) was sequenced for a study of CD8 T cells in Susac syndrome. The CDR3 consists of 14 residues. Trimming pared 6 bases from V and 4 bases from J, leaving 10 bases between. An input of roughly 0.5 to 1 ug of RNA was subjected to reverse transcription using random hexamers. In TCRdb, the immunoSEQ multiplex PCR reads were re-called with MiXCR into one record per CDR3 protein. Found here are around 300,000 distinct CDR3 sequences, 92% of them singletons; the top ten hold about 0.07%. The chain couples TRBV12-3 or TRBV12-4 to TRBJ1-6; D is ambiguous. The receptor comes from a human donor with multiple sclerosis. Sequenced input: CD4+ T cells from PBMCs. CDR3 loop: CASSGEAYNSPLHF. DNA for the CDR3: TGTGCCAGCAGCGGAGAAGCTTATAATTCACCCCTCCACTTT.